The 24 T cell receptor beta chains below come from one sample, sequenced in a study of T cell responses to AZD1222 COVID-19 vaccine. Method: immunoSEQ multiplex PCR; TCRdb's copy keeps in-frame clones and lacks some. The table records around 90,000 clones, around nine tenths of them present only once. The sample in question was peripheral blood, obtained on day 0 of MenACWY control vaccination. These receptors came from an adult in good health.

The chain links TRBV3-1 (or the pseudogene TRBV3-2) to TRBJ2-1; 13 nucleotides line up with TRBD2. V shed 6 bases, J shed 4 bases, and the junction held 3 bases outside the gene matches. The V gene's germline CDR1 is LGHDT and CDR2 YNNKEL (reference sequence). The CDR3 extends over 15 amino acids. The CDR3 loop reads CASRKTSGRYNEQFF. The CDR3 nucleotides are TGTGCCAGCAGGAAGACTAGCGGGAGGTACAATGAGCAGTTCTTC.

The J gene is TRBJ1-1, the V gene TRBV7-8; a weak D match, TRBD1 (6 bases). Germline CDR1 SGHVS, CDR2 FQNEAQ. With 4 bases removed from V and 7 bases from J, the gap between germline ends came to 16 bases. The CDR3 covers 14 residues. The CDR3 bases are TGTGCCAGCAGCTCGACAGGATTCGGAGGTGAAGCTTTCTTT. Its translation: CASSSTGFGGEAFF.

This sequence joins TRBV13 and TRBJ1-3, with 8 bases identical to TRBD1. V dropped 5 bases and J dropped 0; count of bases not matched to a gene: 3. The CDR3 consists of 15 residues. Germline V gene sequence: CDR1 PRHDT, CDR2 FYEKMQ (reference sequence). CDR3 bases: TGTGCCAGCAGCCGGGACAGGAGCTCTGGAAACACCATATATTTT. Translated: CASSRDRSSGNTIYF.

This sequence joins TRBV6-2 or TRBV6-3 and TRBJ2-7; 7 nucleotides line up with TRBD1. CDR1 and CDR2 from the germline V gene are MNHEY and SVGEGT. The V and J ends lost 5 bases and 7 bases, in that order; junction bases with no gene match: 11. The CDR3 has 14 residues. The CDR3 loop is CASSPTGIQVEQYF. The CDR3 DNA follows: TGTGCCAGCAGTCCGACAGGGATCCAAGTGGAGCAGTACTTC.

This sequence joins TRBV18 and TRBJ1-1, with a possible D match to TRBD1 (5 bases). Per germline, CDR1 KGHSH and CDR2 LQKENI. V dropped 1 base and J dropped 1 base, with 10 bases sitting between them. CDR3 size: 15 residues. The CDR3 sequence is CASSPRQDTNTEAFF. The CDR3 region has the DNA TGTGCCAGCTCACCACGCCAGGACACGAACACTGAAGCTTTCTTT.

The chain couples TRBV29-1 to TRBJ2-1; 9 bases match TRBD1. The CDR3 length is 12 residues. CDR1 is SQVTM and CDR2 is ANQGSEA in the germline V gene. The V gene end was trimmed by 7 bases and the J gene end by 4 bases; junction bases not matched to a gene: 2. The CDR3 region has the DNA TGCAGCGCAGGGACAGGGTACAATGAGCAGTTCTTC. The encoded protein is CSAGTGYNEQFF.

The CDR3 protein is CASSQGSGGAANEKLFF. The DNA for the CDR3 is TGCGCCAGCAGCCAAGGATCAGGGGGGGCAGCTAATGAAAAACTGTTTTTT. The J gene is TRBJ1-4, the V gene TRBV4-3, with TRBD1 matching 7 bases. Germline V lookup: CDR1 LGHNA, CDR2 YSLEER. Trimming at V came to 1 base and at J to 3 bases, leaving 8 bases not matched to a gene. CDR3 size: 17 residues.

V is TRBV6-5 and J is TRBJ2-7; 9 nucleotides match TRBD1. Germline V gene lookup returns CDR1 MNHEY and CDR2 SVGAGI. V lost 6 bases to trimming and J lost 2 bases; unmatched junction nucleotides: 8. The CDR3 is 15 amino acids. The CDR3, as DNA: TGTGCCAGCAGGGACCCCGGGACAGGGACCTACGAGCAGTACTTC. This sequence encodes CASRDPGTGTYEQYF.

J is TRBJ2-7 and V is TRBV6-1, with D possibly being TRBD2 (5 bases). With 3 bases removed from V and 4 bases from J, the gap between germline ends came to 10 bases. Germline V gene data show CDR1 as MNHNS and CDR2 as SASEGT. This CDR3 contains 13 residues. DNA of the CDR3: TGTGCCAGCAGTGACACTAGATTATACGAGCAGTACTTC. Translating gives CASSDTRLYEQYF.

The chain uses TRBV6-1 and TRBJ1-5; TRBD1 might be the D (5 bases). This CDR3 is 14 amino acids long. In germline, CDR1 is MNHNS, CDR2 SASEGT. V lost 3 bases and J 1 base, leaving 7 bases between the germline ends. The CDR3 is CASSDGQSNQPQHF. CDR3 bases: TGTGCCAGCAGTGACGGACAAAGCAATCAGCCCCAGCATTTT.

A single count supports this clone. This chain joins TRBV28 and TRBJ1-4; TRBD1 might be the D (5 bases). Germline V CDR1 and CDR2: MDHEN, SYDVKM. Trimming left V 7 bases short and J 7 bases short, with 13 bases between. The CDR3 is 13 amino acids. CDR3 nucleotide sequence: TGTGCCAGCATCATGGGGGGGAGTGAAAAACTGTTTTTT. It encodes CASIMGGSEKLFF. The complete variable domain, with remaining parts taken from reference TRBV28 and TRBJ1-4, reads DVKVTQSSRYLVKRTGEKVFLECVQDMDHENMFWYRQDPGLGLRLIYFSYDVKMKEKGDIPEGYSVSREKKERFSLILESASTNQTSMYLCASIMGGSEKLFFGSGTQLSVL.

CDR3 region: CASSHEGVGDEQFF. The CDR3 DNA reads TGTGCCAGCAGCCATGAAGGGGTGGGCGATGAGCAGTTCTTC. The rearrangement joins TRBV7-9 to TRBJ2-1, with D perhaps TRBD1 (5 bases). This CDR3 is 14 amino acids long. Germline lookup yields CDR1 SEHNR and CDR2 FQNEAQ (reference sequence). The V end lost 5 bases, the J end lost 8 bases, and 16 bases lay between the germline ends.

The V gene is TRBV5-1, the J gene TRBJ2-7; 11 nucleotides align to TRBD1. J gave up 3 bases and V 0 bases, and 2 bases lay outside the gene matches. Germline lookup yields CDR1 SGHRS and CDR2 YFSETQ. The CDR3 is made up of 15 amino acids. In DNA form, the CDR3 reads TGCGCCAGCAGCTTGGGGACAGGGGGCGGCTACGAGCAGTACTTC. Translating it yields CASSLGTGGGYEQYF. Full variable domain (remainder filled in from reference TRBV5-1 and TRBJ2-7): KAGVTQTPRYLIKTRGQQVTLSCSPISGHRSVSWYQQTPGQGLQFLFEYFSETQRNKGNFPGRFSGRQFSNSRSEMNVSTLELGDSALYLCASSLGTGGGYEQYFGPGTRLTVT.

The rearrangement uses TRBV21-1 and TRBJ2-7; TRBD2, as called in the table, went unchecked against the DNA. TRBV21-1 is classified as a pseudogene. The CDR3 contains 15 residues. The CDR3 region is CASSKALAGPYEQYF. The CDR3 coding sequence is TGTGCCAGCAGCAAAGCGCTAGCGGGCCCCTACGAGCAGTACTTC.

Here the CDR3 DNA reads TGTGCCAGCAGCTTCCTACAGGGCGGCGAGCAGTACTTC. Translation gives CASSFLQGGEQYF. The chain recombines TRBV7-3 with TRBJ2-7, with D possibly matching TRBD1 (6 bases). The germline V and J ends were trimmed by 3 bases and 6 bases, with 12 bases remaining between them. Germline CDR1 SGHTA, CDR2 FQGTGA. The CDR3 is 13 residues long.

The J gene is TRBJ1-4, the V gene TRBV7-2; D is possibly TRBD1 (6 bases). Trimming took 5 bases from V and 4 from J, leaving 14 bases between them. Per the germline V gene, CDR1 is SGHTA and CDR2 is FQGNSA. CDR3 length: 15 amino acids. The CDR3 sequence is CASSATGNINEKLFF. The CDR3 DNA reads as TGTGCCAGCAGCGCCACAGGGAACATTAATGAAAAACTGTTTTTT.

This chain uses TRBV27 with TRBJ1-6; D is perhaps TRBD1 (6 bases). This CDR3 contains 14 residues. Germline lookup yields CDR1 MNHEY and CDR2 SMNVEV (reference sequence). Trimming removed 3 bases at V and 7 bases at J, with 10 bases between. CDR3 nucleotide sequence: TGTGCCAGCAGTTTTCACAGGGAAAATTCACCCCTCCACTTT. Protein sequence: CASSFHRENSPLHF.

V usage is TRBV2 and J usage is TRBJ1-1; 7 bases align to TRBD1. V shed 2 bases, J shed 1 base, and the junction held 4 bases outside the gene matches. Germline lookup yields CDR1 SNHLY and CDR2 FYNNEI. The CDR3 spans 15 residues. This CDR3 is CASSEQGTANTEAFF. The CDR3 DNA sequence: TGTGCCAGCAGTGAACAAGGGACAGCGAACACTGAAGCTTTCTTT.

V is TRBV3-1 (or the pseudogene TRBV3-2) and J is TRBJ2-2; TRBD2 aligns across 7 bases. The CDR3 consists of 15 residues. V lost 4 bases and J lost 5; bases outside the gene matches: 7. CDR1 and CDR2 (germline): LGHDT, YNNKEL (reference sequence). The chain's CDR3 is CASSPGGSGTGELFF. In nucleotides, the CDR3 is TGTGCCAGCAGCCCTGGGGGTAGCGGGACCGGGGAGCTGTTTTTT.

The chain has TRBV27 and TRBJ1-5, with D unclear. Trimming took off 2 bases at V and 0 bases at J, with 5 bases between the two ends. The CDR3 length is 14 residues. CDR1 and CDR2 from the germline V gene are MNHEY and SMNVEV (reference sequence). CDR3 protein: CASSLRDSNQPQHF. Here the CDR3 DNA reads TGTGCCAGCAGTTTAAGGGATAGCAATCAGCCCCAGCATTTT.

The chain is built from TRBV5-1 and TRBJ1-6; 7 nucleotides match TRBD1. The CDR3 length is 15 residues. Germline V gives CDR1 SGHRS, CDR2 YFSETQ. The trim removed 0 bases at V and 4 bases at J, leaving 1 base unmatched. CDR3 nucleotides: TGCGCCAGCAGCTTGGGGGGACAGTATAATTCACCCCTCCACTTT. Translated, it gives CASSLGGQYNSPLHF. Supplemented by reference TRBV5-1 and TRBJ1-6, the full variable domain reads KAGVTQTPRYLIKTRGQQVTLSCSPISGHRSVSWYQQTPGQGLQFLFEYFSETQRNKGNFPGRFSGRQFSNSRSEMNVSTLELGDSALYLCASSLGGQYNSPLHFGNGTRLTVT.

The chain employs TRBV7-9 and TRBJ1-1; D may be TRBD1 (5 bases). The CDR3 has 14 amino acids. V lost 1 base, J lost 12 bases, and 18 bases lay in between. Germline CDR1 SEHNR, CDR2 FQNEAQ (reference sequence). The CDR3 sequence: CASSLEPSAGGTFF. The CDR3 region has the DNA TGTGCCAGCAGCTTAGAACCTTCGGCCGGGGGTACTTTCTTT.

The table lists this clone with a count of one. V and J are TRBV7-9 and TRBJ1-1, with D perhaps TRBD1 (6 bases). Germline loops: CDR1 SEHNR, CDR2 FQNEAQ (reference sequence). Trimming took off 4 bases at V and 1 base at J, with 16 bases between the two ends. This CDR3 region has 16 residues. For the CDR3, the DNA is TGTGCCAGCAGCTCCCGGGCAGGGGCCGGGAACACTGAAGCTTTCTTT. As protein: CASSSRAGAGNTEAFF.

The rearrangement uses TRBV3-1 (or the pseudogene TRBV3-2) and TRBJ2-2; TRBD1 or TRBD2 may be the D gene (5 bases each). The CDR3 has 16 residues. Trimming took 7 bases from V and 1 from J, leaving 16 bases between them. The V gene's germline CDR1 is LGHDT and CDR2 YNNKEL (reference sequence). CDR3 in amino acids: CASMPIGTLNTGELFF. The CDR3 bases are TGTGCCAGCATGCCCATCGGGACCTTGAACACCGGGGAGCTGTTTTTT.